This note documents a single T cell receptor (beta chain) sequence. The antigen remains unidentified. This entry comes from a study of cytomegalovirus exposure and HLA in healthy donors. Regarding the study as a whole: Across donors, most TCRs were seen rarely, yet some public ones were widespread.

Primers: 60 Vbeta forward and 13 Jbeta reverse. Sequenced by immunoSEQ multiplex PCR; TCRdb stores in-frame clones only, minus some. Its listing shows about 32,000 clones. Germline CDR1 and CDR2: MNHNS and SASEGT. The CDR3 covers 15 residues. V dropped 7 bases and J dropped 1 base, with 14 bases sitting between them. The TCR sequence derives from a female donor in good health and CMV-seronegative. The V and J genes are TRBV6-1 and TRBJ1-5; no clear D gene. The sequenced sample was PBMCs. Written as DNA, the CDR3 is TGTGCCAGCACCGGGAACCGACGGAGCAATCAGCCCCAGCATTTT. It codes for CASTGNRRSNQPQHF.